The clone carrying this T cell receptor (beta chain) was found a few times. Its antigen is still unknown. These data belong to a study of cytomegalovirus exposure and HLA in healthy donors. Study outcomes and limitations: In a later analysis, at a false discovery rate of 0.05, fewer than 20,000 TCR beta sequences matched HLA alleles.

PCR involved 60 Vbeta and 13 Jbeta primers. Assay used: immunoSEQ multiplex PCR; TCRdb lists only in-frame clones, some missing. Among 120,000 or so clones listed, less than 85% were seen once. The V and J ends lost 6 bases and 5 bases respectively, with 16 bases between them. The CDR3 has 15 amino acids. Germline V gene data show CDR1 as SNHLY and CDR2 as FYNNEI. The receptor was isolated from a young man in good health and CMV-seropositive. The gene calls are TRBV2 and TRBJ1-4; possibly TRBD1 for D (6 bases). What was sequenced was PBMCs. The CDR3 here is CASSAFRTVNEKLFF. The CDR3, as DNA: TGTGCCAGCAGCGCATTCCGGACAGTCAATGAAAAACTGTTTTTT.